This T cell receptor beta chain was captured in a study of identical twins. Findings and limits, study-wide: It was cross-sectional statistical analysis, not following the same donors, that the conclusions relied on. Cord blood's abundant beta clonotypes had fewer insertions, unlike memory repertoires.

As concerns this clonotype: Its antigen is undetermined.

A universal primer site was incorporated via template switching, and the cDNA contained unique molecular identifiers. One entry per CDR3 protein results from TCRdb running MiXCR on the 5' RACE reads. The repertoire holds around 480,000 distinct CDR3 sequences, more than 13% seen once, with around 0.48% in the top ten. This sample was shared with a second study, whose subject was yellow fever vaccine responses in identical twins. Per that study: Convergence reportedly seemed to mark part of the twins' vaccine T cell response, with personalization marking the rest.

The sequenced sample consisted of CD4+ T cells sorted from blood. This clonotype was obtained from a young woman in good health.

CDR3 sequence reads: CATMPQGDYGYTF. CDR3 in DNA: TGTGCCACCATGCCCCAGGGTGACTATGGCTACACCTTC. The J gene is TRBJ1-2, the V gene TRBV12-3 or TRBV12-4, with a possible D match to TRBD1 (5 bases). Trimming removed 10 bases from V and 3 bases from J, with 15 bases in between. The CDR3 runs to 13 residues.